This T cell receptor beta chain emerged from a study of T-cell memory formation after mild COVID-19. Overall study results and limits: Pre-infection memory harbored some responding clones, suggesting cross-reactive memory joined. Chiefly within CM and EM were the contracting CD4+ clones; CD8+ ones were within EMRA. In second-wave clones peaking day 37, SARS-CoV-2 specificity remained unconfirmed.

TCR alpha and TCR beta cDNA libraries with sample barcodes and UMIs came from 5'RACE using constant-segment primers. A single record per CDR3 protein comes from TCRdb applying MiXCR to the 5' RACE reads. The table records about 190,000 distinct CDR3 sequences, 15% to 20% of them present only once. Concerning this clonotype itself: Its antigen is unidentified.

Sequenced sample: PBMCs or a T cell subset sorted from them (not recorded which). The receptor's source is an adult woman who had mild COVID-19 (a few samples of this study predate the infection). Cell type and time point are not known.

This chain's CDR3 is CASSPSGPINTEAFF. CDR3 coding DNA: TGTGCCAGCAGCCCTAGTGGTCCCATCAACACTGAAGCTTTCTTT. The V gene is TRBV3-1, the J gene TRBJ1-1; D unresolved. Germline CDR1 is LGHDT and CDR2 is YNNKEL (reference sequence). This CDR3 contains 15 residues. Trimming took 4 bases from V and 2 from J, leaving 14 bases between them.